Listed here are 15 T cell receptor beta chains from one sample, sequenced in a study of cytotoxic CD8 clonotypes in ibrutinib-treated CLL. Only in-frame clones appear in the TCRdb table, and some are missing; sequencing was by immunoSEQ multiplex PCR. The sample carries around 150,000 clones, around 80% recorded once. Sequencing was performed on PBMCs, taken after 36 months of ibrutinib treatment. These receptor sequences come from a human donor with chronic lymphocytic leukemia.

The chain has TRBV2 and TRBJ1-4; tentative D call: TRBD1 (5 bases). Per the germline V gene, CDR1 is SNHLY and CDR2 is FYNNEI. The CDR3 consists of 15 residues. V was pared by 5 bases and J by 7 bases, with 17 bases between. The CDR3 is CASSPITGPREKLFF. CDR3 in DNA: TGTGCCAGCAGTCCCATTACGGGGCCTCGTGAAAAACTGTTTTTT.

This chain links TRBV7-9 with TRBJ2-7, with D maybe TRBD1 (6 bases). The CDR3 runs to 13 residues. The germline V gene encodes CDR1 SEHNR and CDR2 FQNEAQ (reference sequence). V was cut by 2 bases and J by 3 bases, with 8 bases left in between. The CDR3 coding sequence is TGTGCCAGCAGCTTATCAGGGGACTACGAGCAGTACTTC. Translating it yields CASSLSGDYEQYF.

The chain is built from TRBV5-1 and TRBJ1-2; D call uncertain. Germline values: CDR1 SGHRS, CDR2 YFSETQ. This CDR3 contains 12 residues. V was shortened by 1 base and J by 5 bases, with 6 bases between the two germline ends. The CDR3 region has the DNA TGCGCCAGCAGCTTGAACGATTATGGCTACACCTTC. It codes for CASSLNDYGYTF.

The CDR3 loop reads CASSYTGTSGRREQYF. The CDR3, as DNA: TGTGCCAGCAGTTATACCGGGACTAGCGGGAGAAGGGAGCAGTACTTC. The V and J genes are TRBV27 and TRBJ2-7; TRBD2 matches at 14 bases. The CDR3 consists of 16 residues. V lost 4 bases to trimming and J lost 7 bases; unmatched junction nucleotides: 9. Germline V gene data show CDR1 as MNHEY and CDR2 as SMNVEV (reference sequence).

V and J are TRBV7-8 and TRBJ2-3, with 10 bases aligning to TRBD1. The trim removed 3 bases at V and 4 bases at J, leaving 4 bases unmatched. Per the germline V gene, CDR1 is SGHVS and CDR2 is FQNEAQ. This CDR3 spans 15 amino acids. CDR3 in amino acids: CASSLTGGFPDTQYF. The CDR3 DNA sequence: TGTGCCAGCAGCTTGACAGGGGGCTTCCCAGATACGCAGTATTTT.

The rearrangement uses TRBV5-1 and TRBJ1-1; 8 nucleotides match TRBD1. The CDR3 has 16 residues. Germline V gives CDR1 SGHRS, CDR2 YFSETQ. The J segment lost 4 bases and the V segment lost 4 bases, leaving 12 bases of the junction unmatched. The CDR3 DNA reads TGCGCCAGCAGCGCCAGGACAGGGACCGGGGGCACTGAAGCTTTCTTT. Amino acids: CASSARTGTGGTEAFF.

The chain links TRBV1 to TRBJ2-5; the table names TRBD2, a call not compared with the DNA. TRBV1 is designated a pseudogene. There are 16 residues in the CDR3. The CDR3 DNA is TGCACCAGCAGCCAACCGGGACTAGAGTCCCAAGAGACCCAGTACTTC. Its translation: CTSSQPGLESQETQYF.

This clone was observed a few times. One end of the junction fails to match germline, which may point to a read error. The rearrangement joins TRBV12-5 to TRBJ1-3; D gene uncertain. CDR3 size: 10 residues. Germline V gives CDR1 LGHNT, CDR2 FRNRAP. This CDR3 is CASGLVPQEF. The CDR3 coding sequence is TGTGCTAGTGGTTTGGTACCTCAGGAGTTT.

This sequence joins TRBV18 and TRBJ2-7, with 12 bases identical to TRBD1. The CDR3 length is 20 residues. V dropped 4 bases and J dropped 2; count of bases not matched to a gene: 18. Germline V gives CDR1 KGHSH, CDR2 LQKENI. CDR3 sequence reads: CASSRPGQGAPKALPYEQYF. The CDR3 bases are TGTGCCAGCTCACGACCGGGACAGGGGGCACCCAAAGCTCTACCCTACGAGCAGTACTTC. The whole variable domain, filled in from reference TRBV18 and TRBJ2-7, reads NAGVMQNPRHLVRRRGQEARLRCSPMKGHSHVYWYRQLPEEGLKFMVYLQKENIIDESGMPKERFSAEFPKEGPSILRIQQVVRGDSAAYFCASSRPGQGAPKALPYEQYFGPGTRLTVT.

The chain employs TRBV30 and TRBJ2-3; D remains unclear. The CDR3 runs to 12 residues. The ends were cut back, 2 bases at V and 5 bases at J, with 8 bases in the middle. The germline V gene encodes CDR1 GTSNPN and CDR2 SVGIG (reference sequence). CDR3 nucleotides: TGTGCCTGGAGTAAGGCCAAAGATACGCAGTATTTT. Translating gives CAWSKAKDTQYF.

The CDR3 reads CASSPARDRGEAFF. The CDR3 DNA sequence: TGTGCCAGCTCACCTGCGCGGGACAGGGGTGAAGCTTTCTTT. The chain has TRBV18 and TRBJ1-1, with 10 bases identical to TRBD1. The V and J ends lost 3 bases and 7 bases, in that order; junction bases with no gene match: 5. Germline V CDR1 and CDR2: KGHSH, LQKENI. The CDR3 loop spans 14 amino acids.

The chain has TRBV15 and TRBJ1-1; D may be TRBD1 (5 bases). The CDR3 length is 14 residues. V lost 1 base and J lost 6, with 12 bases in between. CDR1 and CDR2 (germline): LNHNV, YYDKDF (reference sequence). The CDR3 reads CATSRGGMIPEAFF. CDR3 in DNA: TGTGCCACCAGCAGAGGGGGGATGATACCTGAAGCTTTCTTT.

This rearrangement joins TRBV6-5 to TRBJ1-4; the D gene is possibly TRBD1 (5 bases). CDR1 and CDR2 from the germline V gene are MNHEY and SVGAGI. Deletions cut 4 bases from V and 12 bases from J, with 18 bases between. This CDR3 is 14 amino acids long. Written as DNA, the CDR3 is TGTGCCAGCAGTTGGGGCTTGAGCGGCGGGGAACTGTTTTTT. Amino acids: CASSWGLSGGELFF.

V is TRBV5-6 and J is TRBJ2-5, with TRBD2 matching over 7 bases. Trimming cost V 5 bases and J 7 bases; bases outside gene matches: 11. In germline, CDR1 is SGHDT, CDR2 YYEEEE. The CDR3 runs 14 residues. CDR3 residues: CASSRMSGDPTQYF. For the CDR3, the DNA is TGTGCCAGCAGTAGGATGAGCGGGGATCCGACCCAGTACTTC.

CDR3 DNA sequence: TGTGCCAGCAGCCGCTGGAACGAGCAGTACTTC. Its translation: CASSRWNEQYF. V is TRBV2 and J is TRBJ2-7, with D hard to call. This CDR3 has 11 amino acids. CDR1 SNHLY and CDR2 FYNNEI come from the germline V gene. Trimming cost V 6 bases and J 5 bases, with 8 bases left between them.